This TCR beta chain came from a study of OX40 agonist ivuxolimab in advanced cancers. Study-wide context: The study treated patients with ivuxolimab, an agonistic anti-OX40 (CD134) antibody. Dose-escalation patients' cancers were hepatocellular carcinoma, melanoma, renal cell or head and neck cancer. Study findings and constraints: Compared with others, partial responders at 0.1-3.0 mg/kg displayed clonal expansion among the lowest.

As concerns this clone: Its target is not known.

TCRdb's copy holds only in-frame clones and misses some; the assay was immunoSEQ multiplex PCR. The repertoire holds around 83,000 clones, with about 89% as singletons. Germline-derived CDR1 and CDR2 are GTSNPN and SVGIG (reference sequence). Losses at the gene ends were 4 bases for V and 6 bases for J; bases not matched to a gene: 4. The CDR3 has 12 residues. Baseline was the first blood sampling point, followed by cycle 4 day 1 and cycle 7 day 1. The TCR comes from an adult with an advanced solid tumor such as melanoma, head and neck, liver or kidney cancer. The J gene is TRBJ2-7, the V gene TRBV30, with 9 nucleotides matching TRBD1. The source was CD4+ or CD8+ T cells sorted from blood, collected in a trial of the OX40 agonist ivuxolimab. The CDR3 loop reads CAWNRGHGEQYF. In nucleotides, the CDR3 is TGTGCCTGGAACAGGGGGCATGGCGAGCAGTACTTC.